Here is one T cell receptor (beta chain) with its context. Its matching antigen is unknown. The data originate from a study of Ad26.COV2.S vaccination and SARS-CoV-2 variants. The CDR3 extends over 13 amino acids. CDR1 and CDR2 (germline): SGHDT, YYEEEE. The V and J ends lost 2 bases and 8 bases respectively, with 13 bases between them. General study points: Substantial breadth was reportedly displayed by spike-specific CD8+ and CD4+ T cell responses after vaccination. Breadth measured for non-spike TCRs was similar across vaccine and placebo recipients. Among vaccine recipients, spike-specific TCR breadth exceeded that of placebo recipients. Overall T cell responses may have been underestimated by the analyses of TCR breadth and depth.

Profiled with immunoSEQ multiplex PCR; TCRdb holds only in-frame clones, not every one. The sample lists over 85,000 clones, approximately 86% seen once, with 15% to 20% in the top ten. This receptor was identified in a human donor who had recovered from COVID-19. V and J are TRBV5-6 and TRBJ1-2; D gene uncertain. The source material was peripheral blood, sampled after recovery from COVID-19. CDR3 region: CASSLPGSRGYTF. The CDR3 nucleotides are TGTGCCAGCAGCTTACCAGGTTCGAGGGGCTACACCTTC.